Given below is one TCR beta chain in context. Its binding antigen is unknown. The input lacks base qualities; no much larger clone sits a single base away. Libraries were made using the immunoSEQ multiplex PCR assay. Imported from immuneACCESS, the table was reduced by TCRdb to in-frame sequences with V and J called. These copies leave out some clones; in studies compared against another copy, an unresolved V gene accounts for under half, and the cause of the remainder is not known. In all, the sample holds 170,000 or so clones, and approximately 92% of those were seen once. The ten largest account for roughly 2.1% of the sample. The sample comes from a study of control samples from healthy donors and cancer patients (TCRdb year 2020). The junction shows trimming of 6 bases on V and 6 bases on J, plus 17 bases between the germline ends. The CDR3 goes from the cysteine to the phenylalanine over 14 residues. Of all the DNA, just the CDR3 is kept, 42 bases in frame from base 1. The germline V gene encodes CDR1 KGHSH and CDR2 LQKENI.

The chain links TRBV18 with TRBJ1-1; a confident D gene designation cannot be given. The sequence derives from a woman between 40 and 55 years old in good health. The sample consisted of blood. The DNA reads TGTGCCAGCTCCCCAGAGGCGCGCGTGGCTGAAGCTTTCTTT. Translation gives CASSPEARVAEAFF.